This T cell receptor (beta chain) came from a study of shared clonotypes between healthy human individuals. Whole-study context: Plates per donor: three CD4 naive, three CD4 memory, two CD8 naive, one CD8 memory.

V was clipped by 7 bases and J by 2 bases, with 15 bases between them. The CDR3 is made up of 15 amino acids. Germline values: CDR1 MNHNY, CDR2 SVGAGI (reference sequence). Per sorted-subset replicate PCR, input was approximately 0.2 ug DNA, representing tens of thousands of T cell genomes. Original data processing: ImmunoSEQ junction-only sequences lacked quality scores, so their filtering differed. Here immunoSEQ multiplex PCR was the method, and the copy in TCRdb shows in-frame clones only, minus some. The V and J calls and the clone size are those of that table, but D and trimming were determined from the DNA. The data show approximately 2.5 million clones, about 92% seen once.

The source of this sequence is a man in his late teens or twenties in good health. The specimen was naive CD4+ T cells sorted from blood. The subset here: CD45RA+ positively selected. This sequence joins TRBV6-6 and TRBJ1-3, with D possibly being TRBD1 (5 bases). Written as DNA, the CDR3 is TGTGCCAGCACCTTTACGGGGGGGACTGGAAACACCATATATTTT. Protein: CASTFTGGTGNTIYF.